These 10 T cell receptor beta chains were all obtained from the same sample, sequenced in a study of T cell repertoires in urothelial bladder cancer. The assay was immunoSEQ multiplex PCR, and TCRdb's table has in-frame clones only and misses some. The sample includes fewer than 15,000 clones, less than 75% of them seen just once. The sample consisted of tumor-infiltrating cells from bladder cancer. The receptors shown here come from a human donor with urothelial carcinoma.

The J gene is TRBJ2-1, the V gene TRBV30, with TRBD1 as a possible D gene (5 bases). V was cut by 3 bases and J by 4 bases, with 13 bases left in between. The CDR3 has 14 amino acids. The germline gives CDR1 GTSNPN, CDR2 SVGIG (reference sequence). CDR3 DNA sequence: TGTGCCTGGAGCGCCGGGTACAGGTACAATGAGCAGTTCTTC. It specifies CAWSAGYRYNEQFF.

The table lists this clone with a few counts. This sequence joins TRBV19 and TRBJ1-2; the D gene is possibly TRBD1 (6 bases). This CDR3 spans 16 amino acids. V was shortened by 6 bases and J by 6 bases, with 23 bases between the two germline ends. Germline CDR1 and CDR2: LNHDA and SQIVND (reference sequence). CDR3 nucleotide sequence: TGTGCCAGTAGGACCGTGGGGGCCGGGACGAACGATGGCTACACCTTC. Encoded protein: CASRTVGAGTNDGYTF. The full variable domain, rest sourced from reference TRBV19 and TRBJ1-2, is DGGITQSPKYLFRKEGQNVTLSCEQNLNHDAMYWYRQDPGQGLRLIYYSQIVNDFQKGDIAEGYSVSREKKESFPLTVTSAQKNPTAFYLCASRTVGAGTNDGYTFGSGTRLTVV.

The chain employs TRBV6-5 and TRBJ2-3; TRBD1 aligns across 9 bases. Germline CDR1 reads MNHEY; CDR2 reads SVGAGI. The CDR3 has 14 residues. V shed 5 bases, J shed 5 bases, and the junction held 5 bases outside the gene matches. CDR3 sequence (DNA): TGTGCCAGCAGTACACAGGGGGCTGGAGATACGCAGTATTTT. Amino acids: CASSTQGAGDTQYF.

V gene TRBV2 combines with J gene TRBJ1-4; D is possibly TRBD1 (5 bases). V was pared by 8 bases and J by 5 bases, with 15 bases between. The CDR3 spans 14 residues. Germline CDR1 is SNHLY and CDR2 is FYNNEI. CDR3 nucleotide sequence: TGTGCCAGCCAGCGAGGGGTGGTCAATGAAAAACTGTTTTTT. Amino acids: CASQRGVVNEKLFF.

J is TRBJ1-5 and V is TRBV7-9, with D perhaps matching TRBD1 (5 bases). Germline V lookup: CDR1 SEHNR, CDR2 FQNEAQ (reference sequence). The CDR3 extends over 15 amino acids. Deletions cut 5 bases from V and 0 bases from J, with 11 bases between. The CDR3 nucleotides are TGTGCCAGCAGCACAGGCGGTTATAGCAATCAGCCCCAGCATTTT. Protein sequence: CASSTGGYSNQPQHF. Using reference TRBV7-9 and TRBJ1-5 for the parts outside the CDR3, the full variable domain is DTGVSQNPRHKITKRGQNVTFRCDPISEHNRLYWYRQTLGQGPEFLTYFQNEAQLEKSRLLSDRFSAERPKGSFSTLEIQRTEQGDSAMYLCASSTGGYSNQPQHFGDGTRLSIL.

The rearrangement joins TRBV30 to TRBJ1-5; D gene unclear. This CDR3 comprises 15 residues. Germline assignment: CDR1 GTSNPN and CDR2 SVGIG (reference sequence). V lost 0 bases to trimming and J lost 7 bases, with 16 bases between them. The CDR3 DNA reads as TGTGCCTGGAGTGTAGGCTCTCACCCGGGCCAGCCCCAGCATTTT. Amino acid sequence: CAWSVGSHPGQPQHF.

Concerning this clone itself: One junction end disagrees with the germline gene, perhaps due to a read error. V usage is TRBV5-1 and J usage is TRBJ1-1; 10 bases are shared with TRBD1. Germline CDR1 and CDR2: SGHRS and YFSETQ. This CDR3 spans 15 amino acids. CDR3 residues: CAGSRGQGPNTEAFF. The CDR3 nucleotides are TGCGCCGGCAGCCGGGGACAGGGGCCAAACACTGAAGCTTTCTTT.

This clone was seen a few times. The chain employs TRBV5-1 and TRBJ2-2; D unresolved. The CDR3 spans 12 residues. Trimming left V 6 bases short and J 8 bases short, with 11 bases between. The germline gives CDR1 SGHRS, CDR2 YFSETQ. DNA of the CDR3: TGCGCCAGCACAGAAGACCGAGGGGAGCTGTTTTTT. The encoded protein is CASTEDRGELFF.

This clone has only a few counts. Other DNA sequences in this sample translate to the same CDR3. The chain joins TRBV5-1 to TRBJ1-3; unclear D gene. This CDR3 has 16 residues. CDR1 is SGHRS, CDR2 YFSETQ, per germline. V dropped 0 bases and J dropped 0 bases, with 10 bases sitting between them. The CDR3: CASSLGGIHSGNTIYF. For the CDR3, the DNA is TGCGCCAGCAGCTTGGGCGGGATCCACTCTGGAAACACCATATATTTT. Supplemented by reference TRBV5-1 and TRBJ1-3, the full variable domain reads KAGVTQTPRYLIKTRGQQVTLSCSPISGHRSVSWYQQTPGQGLQFLFEYFSETQRNKGNFPGRFSGRQFSNSRSEMNVSTLELGDSALYLCASSLGGIHSGNTIYFGEGSWLTVV.

The chain combines TRBV5-8 with TRBJ2-2; TRBD1 matches at 8 bases. Germline CDR1 SGHTS, CDR2 YDEGEE. CDR3 length equals 15 residues. The trim removed 5 bases at V and 1 base at J, leaving 4 bases unmatched. The DNA of the CDR3 is TGTGCCAGCAGTTCCACAGGGGGGAACACCGGGGAGCTGTTTTTT. This translates into CASSSTGGNTGELFF.